This T cell receptor (beta chain) was captured by sequencing in a study of a mutant IDH1 vaccine in newly diagnosed glioma (dated by TCRdb to the early 2020s). For context, the study as a whole: In the chemotherapy-containing groups, vaccination started alongside temozolomide cycles, whereas in patients who had radiotherapy alone it started 4-6 weeks after radiotherapy. Of the 25 to 35 patients who were treated, about 62% were male and about 40% were female, and the mean age was about 37 years. Prior to enrollment, standard therapy consisting of radiotherapy alone, temozolomide alone, or radiochemotherapy with temozolomide had been administered to patients, with the combination being received by most patients. The week-35 safety follow-up was designated visit V12, and the week-47 end of study was designated visit V13. Peripheral blood was collected at six visits: V03 (baseline), V05, V07, V10, V12 and V13. For exploratory analyses, roughly 25 treated patients had longitudinal TCRB deep sequencing done wherever samples were available.

For this clone: The antigen it binds to is not known. Base qualities were left out, and no much larger clone turns up one base away.

The label giving this sample's time point can be read as: week 35, safety follow-up. A 20-mer mutant IDH1 peptide at 300 micrograms in Montanide made up each vaccine dose, which was injected subcutaneously together with topical imiquimod. Patients received eight vaccinations in weeks 1, 3, 5, 7, 11, 15, 19 and 23, corresponding to visits V03 through V10. The donors had newly diagnosed IDH1-mutant astrocytomas of WHO grade 3 or 4 that showed loss of nuclear ATRX. The samples were drawn from NOA16, a multicentre, single-arm, open-label phase I trial in Germany that tested a mutant IDH1 peptide vaccine in humans for the first time. Genomic DNA for TCRB sequencing was isolated from EDTA blood with the DNeasy Blood and Tissue Kit. The research as a whole found: The authors stated that sample limitations prevented analyses of patient blood samples from being reproduced. Immune responses induced by the vaccine were seen in around 93% of patients across multiple MHC alleles. PBMC samples for TCRB deep sequencing were selected based on availability. Pseudoprogression seemed to be unrelated to changes in the top peripheral T cell clonotypes found by TCRB sequencing.

Unmatched junction bases come to 7, with V trimmed by 5 bases and J by 8 bases. The CDR3 measures 14 amino acids from cysteine to phenylalanine. Just the 42-base CDR3 DNA is kept, in frame starting at base 1. From a lookup of the germline V gene (reference sequence), CDR1 and CDR2 are MNHEY and SMNVEV. Library preparation used the immunoSEQ multiplex PCR assay. Rearranged TCR beta chain sequences were amplified with the hsTCRB Kit following the manufacturer's protocol. Sequencing of TCRB libraries was carried out on an Illumina MiSeq. In the source study's methods: The kit vendor's proprietary platform handled demultiplexing, trimming and gene mapping. The source is immuneACCESS, and TCRdb retained only in-frame sequences with V and J called. Part of the clones is not carried over; for the studies checked, unresolved V genes explain less than half of this, and the remainder is unexplained. Clone size and the V and J calls come from that table; the DNA yielded D and trimming. Here the sample has tens of thousands of clones; 60% to 85% occur a single time. 10% to 15% of the sample comes from the top ten.

The material was PBMCs, obtained from a glioma patient whose treatment included an IDH1 peptide vaccine. The source of this sequence is a man between 35 and 55 years old with glioma. The sequence links TRBV27 to TRBJ1-4; the junction holds 8 bases that match TRBD1. The CDR3 amino acid sequence is: CASSLGQEGEKLFF. The DNA sequence is as follows: TGTGCCAGCAGTCTGGGACAGGAGGGGGAAAAACTGTTTTTT.